A single sample is the source of the 25 T cell receptor beta chains below, sequenced in a study of T cells in Graves' hyperthyroidism and ophthalmopathy. Researchers amplified the TCR beta CDR3 regions from RNA transcripts. An initial round of RT-PCR targeting the TCR CDR3 relied on the HTBI primer set. Each CDR3 protein gets one entry after TCRdb re-called the multiplex PCR reads with MiXCR. The table includes around 600,000 distinct CDR3 sequences, 14% detected once. Sample: blood. The receptor set was obtained from a woman between 45 and 60 years old with Graves' ophthalmopathy.

This clonotype occurred many times. In DNA form, the CDR3 reads TGTGCCAGCAGTTTATCGGCACGTAGCTCCTACAATGAGCAGTTCTTC. The encoded protein is CASSLSARSSYNEQFF. V and J are TRBV28 and TRBJ2-1; D gene unclear. There are 16 residues in the CDR3. V lost 1 base and J 0 bases, leaving 10 bases between the germline ends. Germline assignment: CDR1 MDHEN and CDR2 SYDVKM.

The sample holds many counts of this clonotype. The V and J genes are TRBV24-1 and TRBJ2-1, with TRBD2 matching over 8 bases. Germline values: CDR1 KGHDR, CDR2 SFDVKD. V lost 5 bases and J lost 6; bases outside the gene matches: 8. The CDR3 runs 15 residues. DNA of the CDR3: TGTGCCACCAGTGGTGGAGCGGGAGCGGGCAATGAGCAGTTCTTC. Translation: CATSGGAGAGNEQFF.

This clonotype was found many times. The rearrangement uses TRBV28 and TRBJ1-5, with 7 bases lining up with TRBD1. This CDR3 has 14 amino acids. The V gene's germline CDR1 is MDHEN and CDR2 SYDVKM. Losses at the gene ends were 6 bases for V and 4 bases for J; bases not matched to a gene: 6. CDR3 nucleotides: TGTGCCAGCAGCGGGGACAGCCTAAATCAGCCCCAGCATTTT. Translated: CASSGDSLNQPQHF.

There are many counts of this clonotype. The rearrangement links TRBV28 to TRBJ2-7; D might be TRBD1 or TRBD2, each matching 6 bases. Germline V gene lookup returns CDR1 MDHEN and CDR2 SYDVKM. There are 15 residues in the CDR3. V was shortened by 6 bases and J by 7 bases, with 22 bases between the two germline ends. The CDR3 sequence is CASSTALWGALEQYF. As DNA, the CDR3 is TGTGCCAGCAGCACCGCCCTGTGGGGGGCACTGGAGCAGTACTTC.

This clonotype was observed at least ten times. The chain links TRBV7-9 to TRBJ2-1; the D is unclear. The CDR3 is made up of 13 amino acids. V was trimmed by 8 bases and J by 4 bases, leaving 12 bases between them. Germline lookup yields CDR1 SEHNR and CDR2 FQNEAQ (reference sequence). CDR3 region: CASWKDSYNEQFF. CDR3 nucleotide sequence: TGTGCCAGCTGGAAGGATTCTTACAATGAGCAGTTCTTC.

J is TRBJ2-5 and V is TRBV19; D may be TRBD1 (5 bases). In germline, CDR1 is LNHDA, CDR2 SQIVND (reference sequence). V was clipped by 3 bases and J by 2 bases, with 10 bases between them. The CDR3 loop spans 14 amino acids. The CDR3 is CASSMRQRQETQYF. As DNA, the CDR3 is TGTGCCAGTAGTATGCGACAGAGACAAGAGACCCAGTACTTC. The full variable domain, with the rest looked up from reference TRBV19 and TRBJ2-5, is DGGITQSPKYLFRKEGQNVTLSCEQNLNHDAMYWYRQDPGQGLRLIYYSQIVNDFQKGDIAEGYSVSREKKESFPLTVTSAQKNPTAFYLCASSMRQRQETQYFGPGTRLLVL.

In its sample, this clonotype was seen a few times. The chain carries TRBV10-3 and TRBJ1-3; D is ambiguous. The length of the CDR3 is 15 residues. Trimming removed 2 bases at V and 4 bases at J, with 12 bases between. Germline-derived CDR1 and CDR2 are ENHRY and SYGVKD. In DNA form, the CDR3 reads TGTGCCATCAGTGAGCTGGCTAGAGAAGGAAACACCATATATTTT. Its protein is CAISELAREGNTIYF.

This clonotype was counted at least ten times. This rearrangement joins TRBV2 to TRBJ2-2; TRBD2 aligns across 9 bases. This CDR3 spans 17 amino acids. The germline gives CDR1 SNHLY, CDR2 FYNNEI. V lost 2 bases, J lost 4 bases, and 8 bases stayed unmatched. The CDR3 nucleotides read TGTGCCAGCAGTGAACTCGCGGGAGGGCCGAGCACCGGGGAGCTGTTTTTT. Protein: CASSELAGGPSTGELFF.

This clonotype was observed at least ten times. The V and J genes are TRBV3-1 and TRBJ1-5; maybe TRBD1 (6 bases). This CDR3 is 14 amino acids long. Trimming shortened V by 2 bases and J by 7 bases, and 12 bases separated the two germline ends. The germline V gene encodes CDR1 LGHDT and CDR2 YNNKEL (reference sequence). CDR3 amino acids: CASSQTGAWQPQHF. The CDR3, as DNA: TGTGCCAGCAGCCAAACGGGGGCTTGGCAGCCCCAGCATTTT.

This clonotype occurred a few times. The CDR3 is CATQGGFASTEAFF. CDR3 in DNA: TGTGCCACCCAAGGGGGGTTCGCGTCCACTGAAGCTTTCTTT. The chain uses TRBV12-3 or TRBV12-4 and TRBJ1-1; tentative D call: TRBD1 (6 bases). With 10 bases removed from V and 4 bases from J, the gap between germline ends came to 19 bases. The CDR3 extends over 14 amino acids.

The chain uses TRBV20-1 and TRBJ2-7, with 10 bases lining up with TRBD2. Germline CDR1 and CDR2: DFQATT and SNEGSKA (reference sequence). J was trimmed by 4 bases and V by 3 bases; bases with no gene match: 6. This CDR3 has 14 amino acids. The CDR3 DNA follows: TGCAGTGCTAGCCCTCTAGCGGGAGTTTACGAGCAGTACTTC. Its protein product is CSASPLAGVYEQYF.

This clonotype showed up many times. The gene calls are TRBV4-3 and TRBJ2-7, with D possibly TRBD1 on 6 matching bases. Trimming took 0 bases from V and 4 from J, leaving 13 bases between them. Germline CDR1 and CDR2: LGHNA and YSLEER. The CDR3 totals 15 residues. CDR3 loop: CASSQDRAGVYEQYF. The DNA for the CDR3 is TGCGCCAGCAGCCAAGATCGGGCAGGGGTTTACGAGCAGTACTTC.

There are a few counts of this clonotype. The CDR3, as DNA: TGTGCCACCAGTGATTTGGGGGGGGCGCCGACCGGGGAGCTGTTTTTT. This translates into CATSDLGGAPTGELFF. This chain connects TRBV24-1 to TRBJ2-2, with D possibly being TRBD2 (7 bases). The CDR3 is 16 amino acids. Germline V CDR1 and CDR2: KGHDR, SFDVKD. Deletions cut 0 bases from V and 5 bases from J, with 12 bases between.

In its sample, this clonotype was seen many times. The V call is TRBV7-2, the J call TRBJ2-6; D is possibly TRBD2 (5 bases). The V and J ends lost 6 bases and 2 bases respectively, with 5 bases between them. The CDR3 has 13 amino acids. Germline CDR1 SGHTA, CDR2 FQGNSA. The CDR3 sequence is CASREAGANVLTF. The DNA for the CDR3 is TGTGCCAGCAGGGAGGCTGGGGCCAACGTCCTGACTTTC.

The gene calls are TRBV28 and TRBJ1-5; D not resolved. The CDR3 is 12 amino acids. The germline gives CDR1 MDHEN, CDR2 SYDVKM. Trimming cost V 7 bases and J 6 bases, with 10 bases left between them. CDR3 nucleotides: TGTGCCAGCATAGGCTTTGGTCAGCCCCAGCATTTT. Translation: CASIGFGQPQHF.

This clonotype was recorded many times. The genes are TRBV5-1 and TRBJ1-1; D ambiguous. The CDR3 is 14 amino acids. V lost 0 bases and J lost 1, with 7 bases in between. CDR1 is SGHRS and CDR2 is YFSETQ in the germline V gene. Written as DNA, the CDR3 is TGCGCCAGCAGCTTGGTGGGTTCGAACACTGAAGCTTTCTTT. Translation: CASSLVGSNTEAFF. Supplemented by reference TRBV5-1 and TRBJ1-1, the full variable domain reads KAGVTQTPRYLIKTRGQQVTLSCSPISGHRSVSWYQQTPGQGLQFLFEYFSETQRNKGNFPGRFSGRQFSNSRSEMNVSTLELGDSALYLCASSLVGSNTEAFFGQGTRLTVV.

This clonotype was counted many times. The chain employs TRBV20-1 and TRBJ2-7, with 7 positions matching TRBD2. V shed 3 bases, J shed 4 bases, and the junction held 6 bases outside the gene matches. Germline values: CDR1 DFQATT, CDR2 SNEGSKA (reference sequence). This CDR3 spans 13 amino acids. The CDR3 is CSARAGVKYEQYF. The CDR3 coding sequence is TGCAGTGCTAGGGCGGGAGTGAAATACGAGCAGTACTTC.

This clonotype was detected ten times or more. V usage is TRBV7-2 and J usage is TRBJ2-7; D might be TRBD2 (6 bases). Germline V gene lookup returns CDR1 SGHTA and CDR2 FQGNSA. The CDR3 covers 14 residues. Between the trimmed V and J ends, which lost 4 bases and 5 bases, there was a span of 15 bases. The CDR3 loop reads CASSSRGLPNEQYF. The CDR3 coding sequence is TGTGCCAGCAGCTCGAGGGGACTTCCCAACGAGCAGTACTTC. Looking up the rest from reference TRBV7-2 and TRBJ2-7 gives the full variable domain: GAGVSQSPSNKVTEKGKDVELRCDPISGHTALYWYRQSLGQGLEFLIYFQGNSAPDKSGLPSDRFSAERTGGSVSTLTIQRTQQEDSAVYLCASSSRGLPNEQYFGPGTRLTVT.

For the CDR3, the DNA is TGTGCCAGCAGTTATGAAGAACGTTCGGGCCAGCCCCAGCATTTT. Translation: CASSYEERSGQPQHF. V and J are TRBV6-5 and TRBJ1-5; D gene uncertain. Trimming took off 3 bases at V and 7 bases at J, with 16 bases between the two ends. Germline V gene sequence: CDR1 MNHEY, CDR2 SVGAGI. This CDR3 has 15 amino acids.

At least ten counts were recorded for this clonotype. The chain joins TRBV20-1 to TRBJ1-1, with a weak D call TRBD1 (5 bases). V shed 5 bases and J shed 9 bases, with 19 bases lying between them. This CDR3 comprises 13 residues. In germline, CDR1 is DFQATT, CDR2 SNEGSKA (reference sequence). DNA of the CDR3: TGCAGTGCTTGGGACTTAGGACTTAGGAAAGCTTTCTTT. It yields the protein CSAWDLGLRKAFF.

This clonotype was picked up many times. The chain is built from TRBV18 and TRBJ2-3; D remains ambiguous. Germline V gene sequence: CDR1 KGHSH, CDR2 LQKENI. This CDR3 spans 14 amino acids. The V end was cut by 3 bases, the J end by 6 bases, with 13 bases between. CDR3 in DNA: TGTGCCAGCTCACCGATACAAGCAATCGATACGCAGTATTTT. Residues: CASSPIQAIDTQYF.

The chain recombines TRBV12-3 or TRBV12-4 with TRBJ1-6, with D perhaps matching TRBD1 (5 bases). This CDR3 spans 13 amino acids. The ends were cut back, 7 bases at V and 5 bases at J, with 9 bases in the middle. The CDR3 nucleotides read TGTGCCAGCAAAGGGACGGATAATTCACCCCTCCACTTT. Translated, it gives CASKGTDNSPLHF.

In the case of this clonotype: A much larger clone lies a single base off, so this may be a read error. The chain couples TRBV19 to TRBJ1-1, with TRBD1 identical over 7 bases. The ends lost 7 bases at V and 4 bases at J; junction bases unmatched: 9. The CDR3 consists of 14 residues. CDR1 LNHDA and CDR2 SQIVND come from the germline V gene (reference sequence). The CDR3 DNA is TGTGCCAGTACCCTGACAGGGATGAGCACTGAAGCTTTCTTT. Protein product: CASTLTGMSTEAFF.

This clonotype was found many times. The chain links TRBV7-2 to TRBJ1-2, with TRBD1 identical over 11 bases. This CDR3 is built from 15 residues. Trimming at V came to 6 bases and at J to 7 bases, leaving 10 bases not matched to a gene. Looked up from germline, CDR1 is SGHTA and CDR2 is FQGNSA. The CDR3 DNA follows: TGTGCCAGCAGTGAAGACCCCGGGACAGGGGGTGGCTACACCTTC. Translating it yields CASSEDPGTGGGYTF.

Of note for this clonotype: This may arise from a read error, as a much more abundant clone is one base away. The rearrangement uses TRBV28 and TRBJ2-1; 8 bases fit TRBD2. The CDR3 is 13 amino acids. Germline V CDR1 and CDR2: MDHEN, SYDVKM. V was clipped by 5 bases and J by 6 bases; unmatched bases: 3. The CDR3 here is CASSHGGGNEQFF. The CDR3 DNA reads TGTGCCAGCAGTCACGGGGGGGGCAATGAGCAGTTCTTC.